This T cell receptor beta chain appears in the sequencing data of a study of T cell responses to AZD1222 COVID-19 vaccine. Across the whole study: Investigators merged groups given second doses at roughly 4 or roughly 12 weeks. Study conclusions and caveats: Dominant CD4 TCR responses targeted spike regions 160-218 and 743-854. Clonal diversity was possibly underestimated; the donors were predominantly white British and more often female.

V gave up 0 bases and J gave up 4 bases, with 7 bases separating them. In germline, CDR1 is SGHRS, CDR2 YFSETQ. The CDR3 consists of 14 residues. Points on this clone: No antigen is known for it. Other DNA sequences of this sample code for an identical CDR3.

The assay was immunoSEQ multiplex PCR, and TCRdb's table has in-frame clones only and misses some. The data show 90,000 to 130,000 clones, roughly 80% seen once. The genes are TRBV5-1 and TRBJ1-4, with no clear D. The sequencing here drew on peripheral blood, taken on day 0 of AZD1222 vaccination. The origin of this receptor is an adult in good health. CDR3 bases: TGCGCCAGCAGCTTGGTCGGTAGTAATGAAAAACTGTTTTTT. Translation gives CASSLVGSNEKLFF.